The rows below give T cell receptor beta chains drawn from one sample of a study of post-analysis software for immune sequencing data. TCRdb re-called the PCR reads with MiXCR, one entry per CDR3 protein. Here the sample spans some 370,000 distinct CDR3 sequences, roughly 30% being singletons. Input material: blood. The origin of the receptors is a girl under 18 with multiple sclerosis. Both conserved end residues are part of each CDR3. A D gene is named only where the DNA matches it firmly.

TRBV25-1	TRBJ2-7	15	-	CASSEGGGEWYEQYF
TRBV4-1	-	14	TRBD2	CASSQPTSRETQYF
TRBV11-2	TRBJ2-5	14	-	CASSLVLRQETQYF
TRBV12-5	TRBJ2-3	16	-	CASAPGWSGSTDTQYF
TRBV10-3	TRBJ2-7	14	-	CAISFGQLLDEQYF
TRBV7-8	TRBJ2-5	15	TRBD2	CASSTRWTSRQTQYF
TRBV4-1	TRBJ2-1	17	-	CASSQGPIGAGYNEQFF
TRBV5-1	TRBJ2-3	15	-	CASSLSFLYTDTQYF
TRBV11-2	TRBJ2-4	15	-	CASSLEGVGRNIQYF
TRBV29-1	TRBJ1-5	14	-	CSVAWEQGNQPQHF
TRBV12-3/TRBV12-4	TRBJ2-1	14	TRBD1	CASFLPGTGAEQFF
TRBV7-6	TRBJ1-2	16	-	CASSLGGSTLNYGYTF